The 8 T cell receptor beta chains listed next were all sequenced from one sample in a study of naive and memory T cell subsets. These receptors' targets are unknown. The study, taken as a whole, reports: Especially in CD8 cells, naive repertoires contained a few larger clonotypes, possibly CD45RA-re-expressing memory cells.

Two oligonucleotides, mixed equimolar, formed the beta constant-region primer covering TRBC1 and TRBC2. Nested alpha and beta constant-region primers with the SP2 primer drove four PCR rounds on ligated cDNA. One entry per CDR3 protein results from TCRdb running MiXCR on the UMI-ligation and nested PCR reads. Among approximately 90,000 distinct CDR3 sequences, roughly 10% were seen once, and the ten largest hold approximately 0.14%. Sequenced sample: naive CD4+ T cells from blood. The source is a human donor in good health.

A few counts support this clonotype. The chain links TRBV7-2 to TRBJ2-3, with 8 nucleotides matching TRBD2. The ends lost 5 bases at V and 3 bases at J; junction bases unmatched: 10. This CDR3 is 16 amino acids long. CDR1 is SGHTA, CDR2 FQGNSA, per germline. Here the CDR3 DNA reads TGTGCCAGCAGCCGTCGGGGGGGGCTGGGAACAGATACGCAGTATTTT. Translated: CASSRRGGLGTDTQYF. Looking up the rest from reference TRBV7-2 and TRBJ2-3 gives the full variable domain: GAGVSQSPSNKVTEKGKDVELRCDPISGHTALYWYRQSLGQGLEFLIYFQGNSAPDKSGLPSDRFSAERTGGSVSTLTIQRTQQEDSAVYLCASSRRGGLGTDTQYFGPGTRLTVL.

This clonotype was observed a few times. V and J are TRBV7-2 and TRBJ2-7; 8 bases agree with TRBD2. The germline V gene has CDR1 SGHTA and CDR2 FQGNSA. CDR3 length: 14 amino acids. V lost 6 bases and J lost 5; bases outside the gene matches: 9. CDR3 sequence reads: CASSPRTSFDEQYF. The DNA of the CDR3 is TGTGCCAGCAGTCCGAGGACTAGCTTTGACGAGCAGTACTTC.

This clonotype turned up a few times. The chain is built from TRBV6-6 and TRBJ1-5, with TRBD1 matching 7 bases. Germline values: CDR1 MNHNY, CDR2 SVGAGI (reference sequence). The CDR3 extends over 14 amino acids. After removal of 7 bases from V and 2 bases from J, the junction contained 5 bases not matched to a gene. The CDR3 is CASTRDSRNQPQHF. The DNA of the CDR3 is TGTGCCAGCACTAGGGACAGCCGCAATCAGCCCCAGCATTTT.

The rearrangement uses TRBV20-1 and TRBJ1-5; D ambiguous. CDR3 length equals 14 residues. Germline values: CDR1 DFQATT, CDR2 SNEGSKA (reference sequence). V dropped 3 bases and J dropped 3 bases, with 12 bases sitting between them. In DNA, the CDR3 is TGCAGTGCTAGCAGGACCGGTTCCAATCAGCCCCAGCATTTT. It specifies CSASRTGSNQPQHF.

V is TRBV18 and J is TRBJ2-7; tentatively, D is TRBD2 (5 bases). The V gene's germline CDR1 is KGHSH and CDR2 LQKENI. V gave up 4 bases and J gave up 2 bases, with 12 bases separating them. CDR3 length equals 14 residues. CDR3 sequence reads: CASSQSGTPYEQYF. CDR3 in DNA: TGTGCCAGCTCACAGAGCGGAACCCCCTACGAGCAGTACTTC.

The J gene is TRBJ1-5, the V gene TRBV12-3 or TRBV12-4; the D is unclear. The CDR3 extends over 14 amino acids. Between the trimmed V and J ends, which lost 3 bases and 4 bases, there was a span of 10 bases. CDR3 nucleotides: TGTGCCAGCAGTTTGGCCAGTGGGAATCAGCCCCAGCATTTT. Protein product: CASSLASGNQPQHF.

This clonotype showed up many times. The genes are TRBV6-2 or TRBV6-3 and TRBJ2-2, with D tentatively TRBD2 (5 bases). With 6 bases removed from V and 0 bases from J, the gap between germline ends came to 14 bases. Germline values: CDR1 MNHEY, CDR2 SVGEGT. The CDR3 length is 16 residues. For the CDR3, the DNA is TGTGCCAGCAGCTCGGCGGGCGGTACGAACACCGGGGAGCTGTTTTTT. The encoded protein is CASSSAGGTNTGELFF.

This clonotype has just a few counts. The V gene is TRBV7-9, the J gene TRBJ1-2; 7 bases fit TRBD1. From germline, CDR1 is SEHNR and CDR2 FQNEAQ (reference sequence). Trimming at V came to 6 bases and at J to 4 bases, leaving 5 bases not matched to a gene. The CDR3 consists of 13 residues. In DNA, the CDR3 is TGTGCCAGCAGTCGGGGACAGATCTATGGCTACACCTTC. It encodes CASSRGQIYGYTF.